The 30 T cell receptor beta chains listed next were all sequenced from one sample in a study of T cells after posttransplantation cyclophosphamide. TCRdb's table, derived via immunoSEQ multiplex PCR, lists solely in-frame clones and lacks some. Of approximately 32,000 clones listed, approximately 90% are singletons. Input material: PBMCs. The receptor set was obtained from a woman aged 40 to 50 with a blood cancer, CMV-positive, and with a related stem cell donor.

This clone has only one observation. The V call is TRBV19, the J call TRBJ2-1; 10 bases align to TRBD1. The V and J ends lost 1 base and 2 bases, in that order; junction bases with no gene match: 8. The CDR3 is made up of 18 amino acids. From germline, CDR1 is LNHDA and CDR2 SQIVND (reference sequence). For the CDR3, the DNA is TGTGCCAGTAGTATAGCCCAGACCGGGACAGGGGCCTACAATGAGCAGTTCTTC. Encoded protein: CASSIAQTGTGAYNEQFF.

Notes on this clone: One end of the junction fails to match germline, which may point to a read error. The CDR3 loop reads CSAPRGDEQHF. CDR3 DNA: TGCAGTGCTCCCCGGGGGGACGAGCAGCACTTC. The genes are TRBV20-1 and TRBJ2-7, with 7 nucleotides matching TRBD2. The CDR3 extends over 11 amino acids. CDR1 and CDR2 from the germline V gene are DFQATT and SNEGSKA (reference sequence).

The chain employs TRBV7-8 and TRBJ1-5; D not certain. The germline CDR1 and CDR2 sequences are SGHVS and FQNEAQ. The CDR3 is 16 residues long. V was pared by 2 bases and J by 0 bases, with 11 bases between. The CDR3 is CASSLFWRDSNQPQHF. CDR3 nucleotide sequence: TGTGCCAGCAGCTTATTTTGGAGGGATAGCAATCAGCCCCAGCATTTT.

The chain joins TRBV11-2 to TRBJ1-5; D is perhaps TRBD1 (5 bases). V lost 1 base, J lost 5 bases, and 9 bases lay in between. CDR1 SGHAT and CDR2 FQNNGV come from the germline V gene. The CDR3 covers 14 residues. CDR3 nucleotides: TGTGCCAGCAGCTTAGGGGGAGGGGATCAGCCCCAGCATTTT. It codes for CASSLGGGDQPQHF.

The chain joins TRBV5-1 to TRBJ1-2, with 8 bases matching TRBD1. CDR1 is SGHRS and CDR2 is YFSETQ in the germline V gene. There are 15 residues in the CDR3. Germline trimming cut 0 bases from V and 4 bases from J; bases unmatched to any gene: 5. The CDR3 DNA reads as TGCGCCAGCAGCTTGGGGGACAGGCTTGTCTATGGCTACACCTTC. It specifies CASSLGDRLVYGYTF.

The chain combines TRBV6-4 with TRBJ2-3; 7 bases map to TRBD2. Germline CDR1 and CDR2: MRHNA and SNTAGT. V was clipped by 0 bases and J by 0 bases; unmatched bases: 0. The CDR3 has 15 amino acids. The CDR3 DNA reads as TGTGCCAGCAGTGACTCGGGGGGGAGCACAGATACGCAGTATTTT. Amino acid sequence: CASSDSGGSTDTQYF.

In this sample, this clone turned up once. The chain has TRBV4-1 and TRBJ2-1, with 7 bases fitting TRBD2. There are 18 residues in the CDR3. Germline CDR1 MGHRA, CDR2 YSYEKL. The V and J ends lost 0 bases and 4 bases, in that order; junction bases with no gene match: 12. In DNA, the CDR3 is TGCGCCAGCAGCCAAGATCGGCCTAGCGGCCTAGCATACAATGAGCAGTTCTTC. Its protein product is CASSQDRPSGLAYNEQFF.

This clone was seen once. The chain links TRBV7-3 to TRBJ2-7, with 7 bases that match TRBD1. The CDR3 is 13 amino acids. J lost 3 bases, V lost 5 bases, and 4 bases had no gene match. Per the germline V gene, CDR1 is SGHTA and CDR2 is FQGTGA. The CDR3 region is CASSLSGGYEQYF. In DNA, the CDR3 is TGTGCCAGCAGCCTCTCAGGGGGCTACGAGCAGTACTTC.

This sequence joins TRBV11-3 and TRBJ2-7, with 8 bases matching TRBD1. Germline V gene data show CDR1 as SGHNT and CDR2 as YENEEA. After removal of 0 bases from V and 7 bases from J, the junction contained 11 bases not matched to a gene. The length of the CDR3 is 16 residues. CDR3 in DNA: TGTGCCAGCAGCTTAGAGGGGACAGGAGGTCCCAGGGAGCAGTACTTC. Translated: CASSLEGTGGPREQYF.

A few counts support this clone. This sequence joins TRBV9 and TRBJ1-2; TRBD1 is a possible D gene (5 bases). Germline CDR1 and CDR2: SGDLS and YYNGEE. This CDR3 spans 12 amino acids. Trimming pared 6 bases from V and 4 bases from J, leaving 10 bases between. CDR3 DNA sequence: TGTGCCAGCACGGCGGGGCGCTATGGCTACACCTTC. It yields the protein CASTAGRYGYTF.

This clone was recorded once. The genes are TRBV7-8 and TRBJ2-7, with D perhaps matching TRBD1 (6 bases). The assigned J gene may be wrong: the sequence end matches TRBJ2-1 better. This CDR3 is 11 amino acids long. Germline CDR1 is SGHVS and CDR2 is FQNEAQ. CDR3 region: CASGGHNEQFF. The CDR3 coding sequence is TGTGCCAGCGGGGGCCACAATGAGCAGTTCTTC.

The rearrangement joins TRBV5-1 to TRBJ1-6; 7 bases line up with TRBD1. V lost 0 bases, J lost 5 bases, and 2 bases stayed unmatched. Germline values: CDR1 SGHRS, CDR2 YFSETQ. This CDR3 is 15 amino acids long. The CDR3 here is CASSLEGADNSPLHF. The DNA of the CDR3 is TGCGCCAGCAGCTTGGAGGGGGCTGATAATTCACCCCTCCACTTT.

This sequence joins TRBV10-3 and TRBJ2-1, with 9 bases fitting TRBD1. Trimming at V came to 10 bases and at J to 10 bases, leaving 17 bases not matched to a gene. The CDR3 totals 15 residues. Per the germline V gene, CDR1 is ENHRY and CDR2 is SYGVKD. CDR3 bases: TGTGCCACCCTCGGCGAGAACAGGGGGCTAAAGGAGCAGTTCTTC. Encoded protein: CATLGENRGLKEQFF.

The chain employs TRBV11-1 and TRBJ2-5, with D maybe TRBD2 (6 bases). V was shortened by 3 bases and J by 4 bases, with 15 bases between the two germline ends. The germline gives CDR1 SGHAT, CDR2 FQDESV (reference sequence). The CDR3 is 15 amino acids. The DNA for the CDR3 is TGTGCCAGCAGCTTCGGAGGGGAGGAGGCAGAGACCCAGTACTTC. This encodes CASSFGGEEAETQYF.

The DNA of the CDR3 is TGCGCCAGCAGCCACAGACTAGCGGGGGGAGTCCTGTGGGAGCAGTACTTC. Protein product: CASSHRLAGGVLWEQYF. This chain connects TRBV4-1 to TRBJ2-7; TRBD2 matches at 13 bases. The J segment lost 7 bases and the V segment lost 3 bases, leaving 12 bases of the junction unmatched. Germline CDR1 reads MGHRA; CDR2 reads YSYEKL. This CDR3 has 17 residues.

The rearrangement uses TRBV9 and TRBJ1-5, with 7 nucleotides matching TRBD1. CDR1 is SGDLS and CDR2 is YYNGEE in the germline V gene. The CDR3 loop spans 14 amino acids. With 2 bases clipped from V and 5 bases from J, the junction kept 4 bases outside the gene matches. The CDR3, as DNA: TGTGCCAGCAGCGTCGGACAGGCAGATCAGCCCCAGCATTTT. The encoded protein is CASSVGQADQPQHF.

The sample holds one count of this clone. The rearrangement links TRBV6-1 to TRBJ1-5, with D possibly being TRBD1 (6 bases). The CDR3 is 14 residues long. V lost 4 bases and J lost 5, with 12 bases in between. The germline V gene encodes CDR1 MNHNS and CDR2 SASEGT. The CDR3 here is CASSADRPDQPQHF. CDR3 DNA sequence: TGTGCCAGCAGTGCCGACAGGCCAGATCAGCCCCAGCATTTT.

The J gene is TRBJ1-1, the V gene TRBV6-1, with D maybe TRBD1 (6 bases). Trimming shortened V by 8 bases and J by 1 base, and 14 bases separated the two germline ends. Germline CDR1 MNHNS, CDR2 SASEGT. CDR3 length: 14 residues. CDR3 region: CASRFWGPNTEAFF. The DNA for the CDR3 is TGTGCCAGCCGATTCTGGGGGCCGAACACTGAAGCTTTCTTT.

The V gene is TRBV6-1, the J gene TRBJ1-1; 7 nucleotides align to TRBD1. Germline V lookup: CDR1 MNHNS, CDR2 SASEGT. The V and J ends lost 4 bases and 7 bases, in that order; junction bases with no gene match: 6. The CDR3 extends over 13 amino acids. In nucleotides, the CDR3 is TGTGCCAGCAGTGGACAGGGTGTGGGTGAAGCTTTCTTT. Encoded protein: CASSGQGVGEAFF.

The CDR3 region is CASSAHRGPRGYTF. For the CDR3, the DNA is TGTGCCAGCAGCGCCCACAGGGGGCCGCGGGGCTACACCTTC. The gene calls are TRBV9 and TRBJ1-2; TRBD1 matches at 9 bases. CDR3 length: 14 amino acids. J gave up 8 bases and V 3 bases, and 8 bases lay outside the gene matches. The V gene's germline CDR1 is SGDLS and CDR2 YYNGEE.

This clone was recorded a few times. The V gene is TRBV5-1, the J gene TRBJ2-7; D is unresolved. Trimming pared 2 bases from V and 6 bases from J, leaving 9 bases between. CDR1 is SGHRS and CDR2 is YFSETQ in the germline V gene. This CDR3 has 12 amino acids. In nucleotides, the CDR3 is TGCGCCAGCAGCTTAATAGGCGGCGAGCAGTACTTC. Its protein product is CASSLIGGEQYF.

The genes are TRBV5-4 and TRBJ2-7; D unresolved. Trimming left V 5 bases short and J 3 bases short, with 9 bases between. Germline assignment: CDR1 SGHNT and CDR2 YYREEE (reference sequence). The CDR3 consists of 12 residues. CDR3 residues: CASSRDFYEQYF. DNA for the CDR3: TGTGCCAGCAGTCGAGATTTCTACGAGCAGTACTTC.

This rearrangement joins TRBV28 to TRBJ2-2, with no clear D. The germline V gene encodes CDR1 MDHEN and CDR2 SYDVKM. The CDR3 spans 15 residues. Trimming took 5 bases from V and 4 from J, leaving 14 bases between them. The CDR3 sequence is CASSPLVVSTGELFF. The DNA of the CDR3 is TGTGCCAGCAGTCCCCTGGTAGTTTCCACCGGGGAGCTGTTTTTT. Full variable domain (rest looked up from reference TRBV28 and TRBJ2-2): DVKVTQSSRYLVKRTGEKVFLECVQDMDHENMFWYRQDPGLGLRLIYFSYDVKMKEKGDIPEGYSVSREKKERFSLILESASTNQTSMYLCASSPLVVSTGELFFGEGSRLTVL.

A word on this clone: At the DNA level, this CDR3 is encoded by other sequences in the same sample as well. This chain joins TRBV5-1 and TRBJ1-1; D gene unclear. V dropped 0 bases and J dropped 0 bases, with 3 bases sitting between them. This CDR3 is built from 13 residues. Germline loops: CDR1 SGHRS, CDR2 YFSETQ. The CDR3, as DNA: TGCGCCAGCAGCTTGGCCGTGAACACTGAAGCTTTCTTT. This codes for CASSLAVNTEAFF.

The chain carries TRBV15 and TRBJ2-7, with TRBD2 matching over 10 bases. J lost 2 bases, V lost 1 base, and 5 bases had no gene match. CDR1 is LNHNV and CDR2 is YYDKDF in the germline V gene (reference sequence). The CDR3 totals 16 residues. The CDR3 spells CATSRVIAGGAYEQYF. The DNA of the CDR3 is TGTGCCACCAGCAGAGTCATAGCGGGGGGTGCCTACGAGCAGTACTTC.

The gene calls are TRBV7-8 and TRBJ1-5; tentatively, D is TRBD1 (6 bases). Germline loops: CDR1 SGHVS, CDR2 FQNEAQ. The V gene lost 5 bases and the J gene lost 5 bases, with 16 bases spanning the gap. This CDR3 spans 15 amino acids. For the CDR3, the DNA is TGTGCCAGCAGCGTACTGCCGGGGGGCGATCAGCCCCAGCATTTT. Translating it yields CASSVLPGGDQPQHF.

The chain carries TRBV6-1 and TRBJ1-4; tentatively, D is TRBD1 (5 bases). This CDR3 contains 15 residues. Germline V gene lookup returns CDR1 MNHNS and CDR2 SASEGT. With 2 bases removed from V and 7 bases from J, the gap between germline ends came to 14 bases. Here the CDR3 DNA reads TGTGCCAGCAGTGAACCTGGTCTCCAGGGTGAAAAACTGTTTTTT. Protein sequence: CASSEPGLQGEKLFF.

V and J are TRBV9 and TRBJ1-1; D ambiguous. Germline V gene data show CDR1 as SGDLS and CDR2 as YYNGEE. Trimming stripped 4 bases from V and 0 bases from J, with 10 bases between. CDR3 length: 14 residues. DNA of the CDR3: TGTGCCAGCAGCTACGGGTCAATGAACACTGAAGCTTTCTTT. This encodes CASSYGSMNTEAFF. Full variable domain (outside the CDR3, taken from reference TRBV9 and TRBJ1-1): DSGVTQTPKHLITATGQRVTLRCSPRSGDLSVYWYQQSLDQGLQFLIQYYNGEERAKGNILERFSAQQFPDLHSELNLSSLELGDSALYFCASSYGSMNTEAFFGQGTRLTVV.

The chain employs TRBV6-1 and TRBJ1-2; 7 bases line up with TRBD1. The CDR3 extends over 11 amino acids. V lost 8 bases and J lost 5; bases outside the gene matches: 2. The germline gives CDR1 MNHNS, CDR2 SASEGT. DNA for the CDR3: TGTGCCAGCCAGACAGGGTATGGCTACACCTTC. Translated: CASQTGYGYTF.

The chain joins TRBV4-1 to TRBJ2-1; 9 bases map to TRBD2. With V trimmed by 2 bases and J by 8 bases, 10 bases remained unmatched. Germline-derived CDR1 and CDR2 are MGHRA and YSYEKL. The CDR3 consists of 16 residues. CDR3 nucleotides: TGCGCCAGCAGCCAACAGCTAGCGGGGCTAAGGGATGAGCAGTTCTTC. Encoded protein: CASSQQLAGLRDEQFF.